This T cell receptor (beta chain) is drawn from a study of T cell responses to AZD1222 COVID-19 vaccine. Points from the study as a whole: AZD1222 recipients seropositive at baseline numbered only six or seven.

Assay: immunoSEQ multiplex PCR; the TCRdb copy retains only in-frame clones and omits some. The sample shows about 110,000 clones, around 91% of them seen only once. A note on this clone: Its antigen is currently unknown.

The TCR was taken from an adult in good health. Sequenced material: peripheral blood, taken on day 0 of AZD1222 vaccination.

The DNA of the CDR3 is TGCGCCAGCAGCCAAGTCGTGAACACTGAAGCTTTCTTT. It specifies CASSQVVNTEAFF. The chain joins TRBV4-3 to TRBJ1-1; D unclear. Between the trimmed V and J ends, which lost 1 base and 0 bases, there was a span of 3 bases. CDR1 is LGHNA and CDR2 is YSLEER in the germline V gene. This CDR3 comprises 13 residues.